This TCR beta chain is drawn from a study of beta chain features in type 1 diabetes. The CDR3 is made up of 15 amino acids. Remarks on this clone: What it binds is not known.

Reverse transcription of all isolated RNA meant that expressed TCRB transcripts were sequenced. Sequenced by immunoSEQ multiplex PCR; TCRdb stores in-frame clones only, minus some. The sample holds more than 12,000 clones, roughly 67% seen once. Study results and caveats: VDJ junctions from type 1 diabetes patients carried fewer insertions and larger deletions. For Type 1 diabetes patients, all four CD4+ subsets carried TCRB CDR3s that were moderately but significantly shorter.

The chain has TRBV21-1 and TRBJ2-1; the table's D call of TRBD1 was not tested on the DNA. TRBV21-1 is listed as a pseudogene. This TCR derives from a woman in her late teens or twenties with type 1 diabetes. The source material was stem cell memory CD4+ T cells from blood. CDR3 in amino acids: CASSKWTKQGIEQFF. CDR3 coding DNA: TGTGCCAGCAGCAAATGGACTAAACAGGGGATTGAGCAGTTCTTC.